This is a list of T cell receptor beta chains from one sample in a study of tumor and adjacent non-tumor tissue in lung cancer. TCRdb reprocessed the multiplex PCR reads via MiXCR and lists one record per CDR3 protein. The repertoire has about 85,000 distinct CDR3 sequences, around 65% of them found once; the top ten carry about 15%. Sample: lung tumor tissue. All receptors derive from a man between 65 and 85 years old with non-small cell lung cancer. Each CDR3 is given with its conserved first and last residue. D genes are given only for firm matches. Rows may omit the clone size; those that give it use once, few, many or a size class.

D gene	V gene	clone size	J gene	CDR3 protein	CDR3 DNA
TRBD2	TRBV6-5	-	TRBJ2-5	CVNGREGLDETQYF	TGTGTCAACGGGAGGGAGGGCTTAGACGAGACCCAGTACTTC
-	TRBV5-1	-	TRBJ2-5	CASNRDGETQYF	TGCGCCAGCAACCGGGACGGGGAGACCCAGTACTTC
TRBD2	TRBV11-2	-	TRBJ2-3	CVSSSHRDGGGVYTDTQYF	TGTGTCAGCAGCTCCCACCGAGACGGCGGGGGGGTGTACACAGATACGCAGTATTTT
TRBD1	TRBV2	-	TRBJ1-5	CTSSNRGPSNQHQHF	TGTACCAGCAGTAACAGGGGACCAAGCAATCAGCACCAGCATTTT
-	TRBV6-5	many	TRBJ1-4	CASSDTTGGNEKLFF	TGTGCCAGCAGTGATACCACCGGGGGAAATGAAAAACTGTTTTTT
-	TRBV24-1	-	TRBJ1-1	CATGGGDTEAFF	TGTGCCACCGGGGGGGGGGACACTGAAGCTTTCTTT
TRBD2	TRBV11-1	-	TRBJ2-2	CASSSGLAGGRSIGDLSF	TGTGCCAGCAGCTCGGGACTAGCGGGGGGCAGATCCATCGGGGACCTGTCTTTT
-	TRBV29-1	many	TRBJ2-7	CSGGGQGQSEQYF	TGCAGCGGGGGGGGGCAGGGCCAAAGCGAGCAGTACTTC
-	TRBV5-1	-	TRBJ2-1	CASSSLGGERTSYNGQFF	TGCGCCAGCAGCTCGCTCGGGGGAGAACGGACGTCCTACAATGGGCAGTTCTTC
TRBD2	TRBV20-1	-	TRBJ2-7	CSASFQGGRYYEQYF	TGCAGTGCTAGTTTTCAGGGCGGGAGATACTACGAGCAGTACTTC
-	TRBV10-3	-	TRBJ2-4	CAISESTPSQGIHYF	TGTGCCATCAGTGAGTCAACTCCCAGCCAGGGCATTCACTACTTC
-	TRBV12-3/TRBV12-4	-	TRBJ1-3	CANSRLDGNTIYF	TGTGCCAACAGTAGATTAGATGGAAACACCATATATTTT
TRBD1	TRBV28	-	TRBJ2-4	CASRTGQVTGFFLAKNIQYF	TGTGCCAGCAGGACTGGACAGGTGACGGGATTTTTTCTAGCCAAAAACATTCAGTACTTC
-	TRBV7-8	-	TRBJ1-1	CASSRKQGTEALF	TGTGCTAGCAGCCGCAAACAGGGCACTGAAGCTCTCTTT
TRBD1	TRBV19	few	TRBJ1-5	CVSKTPGQDPFQPQHF	TGTGTCAGTAAGACCCCCGGACAGGACCCTTTTCAGCCCCAGCATTTT
-	TRBV11-1	-	TRBJ2-1	CASSQAGAVSLGEQFF	TGTGCCAGCAGTCAAGCTGGGGCGGTCAGTCTCGGCGAGCAGTTCTTC
TRBD2	TRBV20-1	-	TRBJ2-1	CSARRRAGGRGSGEQFF	TGCAGTGCTAGAAGGAGAGCGGGCGGGAGGGGCTCGGGAGAGCAGTTCTTC
TRBD2	TRBV4-1	-	TRBJ2-7	CPSIQDRVAGYCEQYF	TGCCCCAGCATCCAAGATCGGGTAGCGGGCTACTGCGAGCAGTACTTC
TRBD1	TRBV6-1	few	TRBJ2-5	CATSRGETQYF	TGTGCTACCAGCAGGGGGGAGACCCAGTACTTC
-	TRBV5-6	few	TRBJ2-5	CTSSLGYRGETQYF	TGTACCAGCAGCTTGGGATATAGGGGAGAGACCCAGTACTTC
-	TRBV7-9	many	TRBJ1-1	CASSPVAVPGAFF	TGTGCCAGCAGCCCAGTTGCAGTCCCGGGAGCTTTCTTT
-	TRBV12-3/TRBV12-4	-	TRBJ2-5	CASSSTRGGQETQYF	TGTGCCAGCAGTTCCACACGGGGCGGGCAAGAGACCCAGTACTTC
-	TRBV6-1	many	TRBJ2-3	CASSENRLITQYF	TGTGCCAGCAGTGAAAATAGGCTAATTACGCAGTATTTT
TRBD1	TRBV20-1	once	TRBJ2-7	CSADGQAYEQYF	TGCAGTGCTGATGGACAGGCCTACGAGCAGTATTTC
TRBD1	TRBV28	-	TRBJ1-5	CASRAWTGINQPQHF	TGTGCCAGCAGGGCCTGGACAGGGATAAATCAGCCCCAGCATTTT
-	TRBV4-1	many	TRBJ2-3	CASSPGQTGDTQYF	TGCGCCAGCAGCCCGGGTCAAACCGGGGATACGCAGTATTTT
TRBD1	TRBV29-1	-	TRBJ2-5	CNAGQAIQETQYF	TGCAACGCGGGACAGGCGATCCAAGAGACCCAGTACTTC
-	TRBV11-2	-	TRBJ1-5	CASSLDAGNQSQHF	TGTGCTAGCAGCTTAGATGCGGGGAACCAGTCCCAGCATTTT
TRBD1	TRBV12-3/TRBV12-4	few	TRBJ1-5	CASTTSTGRAYSNQPQHF	TGTGCCAGCACAACATCGACAGGGAGGGCCTATAGCAATCAGCCCCAGCATTTT
TRBD1	TRBV29-1	many	TRBJ1-5	CSVARGQGNQPQHF	TGCAGCGTAGCCAGGGGGCAGGGAAATCAGCCCCAGCATTTT
TRBD1	TRBV5-1	-	TRBJ2-1	CASSIHRGPGANEQFF	TGCGCCAGCAGCATTCACAGGGGGCCCGGGGCAAATGAGCAGTTCTTC
-	TRBV29-1	-	TRBJ1-1	CSVRAAAWENAEAFF	TGCAGCGTACGGGCGGCAGCGTGGGAGAACGCTGAAGCTTTCTTT
TRBD1	TRBV28	few	TRBJ2-7	CASSKVGTGGYEQYF	TGTGCCAGCAGTAAAGTCGGGACAGGAGGATACGAGCAGTACTTC
TRBD2	TRBV12-5	-	TRBJ2-1	CASGLGLAGGGGEQFF	TGTGCTAGTGGTTTGGGACTAGCGGGGGGAGGGGGTGAGCAGTTCTTC
TRBD2	TRBV19	-	TRBJ2-2	CASIAAGANTGELFF	TGTGCCAGTATTGCAGCGGGGGCCAACACCGGGGAGCTGTTTTTT